This T cell receptor beta chain was captured by sequencing in a study of cytomegalovirus exposure and HLA in healthy donors. Findings and caveats of the study: Follow-up analysis later connected one missense variant in DCLRE1C with trimming of TCR beta V- and J-genes. As a later analysis showed, several of the most significant clusters appeared to be linked to common viral pathogens. Later on, an analysis tied 15,000 or so TCR beta sequences to HLA alleles at 0.05 false discovery rate. The classifier reportedly diagnosed cytomegalovirus status with high sensitivity and specificity.

The study ran its PCR with 60 Vbeta and 13 Jbeta primers. Generated by immunoSEQ multiplex PCR, the TCRdb table keeps only in-frame clones and is missing some. The repertoire has around 80,000 clones, about four fifths of them found once; the top ten carry 1.5% to 2%. Looked up from germline, CDR1 is SQVTM and CDR2 is ANQGSEA. V was cut by 6 bases and J by 5 bases, with 10 bases left in between. The CDR3 totals 12 residues. This clone came up once. The antigen is unknown. This TCR derives from a man aged 35-49 years in good health and CMV-seronegative. What was sequenced was PBMCs. The chain recombines TRBV29-1 with TRBJ2-2; D remains ambiguous. The CDR3 DNA sequence: TGCAGCGTGCTGGGCAAAACCGGGGAGCTGTTTTTT. Its protein product is CSVLGKTGELFF.